This T cell receptor beta chain came from a study of T cells in women clearing cervical HPV infection (dated by TCRdb to the late 2010s). About the investigation overall: The cases were about 23 women with histologically confirmed HPV16-related CIN3 or worse, and 2 of those women had invasive cancers. The controls were 25 or so women whose single incident HPV16 infection cleared within 12 months with no development of precancer or cancer. Blood from cases was collected at the visit where the lesion was first found, while blood from controls was collected once the infection could no longer be detected. Among cases, blood sampling occurred a median of roughly 150 days after lesion detection, with an interquartile range of about 90 to 230 days. Since HLA typing was available for only a few women, HLA type could not be ruled out as a confounder. Nested within Costa Rica's Guanacaste HPV Natural History Study, an exploratory proof-of-principle case-control study compared TCR repertoires across cervical HPV16 outcomes. Cases and controls were matched on year of sample collection and on age within five years. Median age was roughly 33 years in cases versus less than 40 in controls, and baseline characteristics did not differ significantly. In the parent cohort, some 10,000 women aged 18 or older were enrolled in Guanacaste, Costa Rica, during about 1992 to 1994 and then followed for less than 8 years. As quality controls, five blinded duplicates were added to each group, bringing the total to roughly 60 samples made up of some 50 participants and approximately 10 replicates.

General study outcomes and caveats: TCR repertoire richness was significantly higher in CIN3+ cases than in controls across sequencing depths, while evenness did not differ. Cases had lower TRBV6-7 relative abundance than controls (0.11% versus 0.16%; Bonferroni P = 0.0008). Cases were distinguished from controls with an estimated AUC of approximately 0.8 by random forest classifiers combining richness and V gene abundances. Because the number of T cells per sample was unknown, the richness differences could reflect varying T-cell content rather than repertoire biology. The cross-sectional design could not show whether the associations came before the infection or were a result of it, and neither effector/memory subsets nor HPV-specific T cells were isolated.

TCR beta CDR3 regions were amplified by multiplex PCR from an average of roughly 1,300 ng genomic DNA per sample using the immunoSEQ assay. Primer bias was corrected in the assay by using a complete synthetic TCR repertoire to establish an amplification baseline. Amplicons were sequenced on the Illumina platform. On the authors' methods: Sequence errors were corrected by clustering with frequency ratios and a modified nearest-neighbor algorithm, and the sequences were then analyzed in the immunoSEQ Analyzer using IMGT gene definitions. TCR richness and evenness were averaged over 20 rarefaction repeats at each rarefaction depth, excluding samples with fewer sequences than the depth. Wilcoxon rank sum tests with FDR correction were used to compare relative abundances of V, D and J genes between the groups. In the blinded duplicates, the intraclass correlation was 90% to 96% for TCR richness and averaged about 76% across roughly 70 gene segments. Here the immuneACCESS table is served through TCRdb, limited to in-frame sequences with V and J called. Missing clones are a known gap in these copies; in checked studies unresolved V genes cover under half, and the rest lacks a known reason. That table gives V, J and clone size, and the DNA gave D and trimming. The sample table gives about 30,000 clones. The ten top clones hold 4% to 5% of the sample.

Every participant had a single incident cervical HPV16 infection, and prevalent HPV16 infections were excluded. Cervical HPV DNA was detected with MY09/MY11 PCR, and genotyping was done with dot-blot hybridization. More than 14 mL of heparinized blood was centrifuged, after which the buffy coat was aliquoted, frozen at -30 degrees C, and then stored at -80 degrees C. Genomic DNA was extracted from buffy coat specimens using QIAGEN kits. The CDR3 runs 15 residues from the cysteine to the phenylalanine. The DNA has 36 bases, all within the CDR3, and is read from base 1. Trimming leaves V shorter by 3 bases and J shorter by 5 bases, with the junction holding 6 bases beyond the gene matches. From a lookup of the germline V gene, CDR1 and CDR2 are SGHTA and FQGNSA. Turning to this clone: No antigen is known for it. The missing CDR3 end, 3 residues past where the read stops, is filled in from the germline J gene.

The V and J segments used are TRBV7-2 and TRBJ2-5, with 10 junctional bases fitting TRBD2. The receptor was derived from a woman between 18 and 70 years old with a cervical HPV16 infection that either progressed to CIN3+ or cleared (not recorded which). The sequenced material came from blood buffy coat. This receptor has the CDR3 CASSLQAGGPETQYF. The CDR3 DNA, read in part, is TGTGCCAGCAGCTTGCAAGCGGGGGGGCCTGAGACC. Here the CDR3 is joined to the reference TRBV7-2 and TRBJ2-5 genes, and the full variable domain is: GAGVSQSPSNKVTEKGKDVELRCDPISGHTALYWYRQSLGQGLEFLIYFQGNSAPDKSGLPSDRFSAERTGGSVSTLTIQRTQQEDSAVYLCASSLQAGGPETQYFGPGTRLLVL.